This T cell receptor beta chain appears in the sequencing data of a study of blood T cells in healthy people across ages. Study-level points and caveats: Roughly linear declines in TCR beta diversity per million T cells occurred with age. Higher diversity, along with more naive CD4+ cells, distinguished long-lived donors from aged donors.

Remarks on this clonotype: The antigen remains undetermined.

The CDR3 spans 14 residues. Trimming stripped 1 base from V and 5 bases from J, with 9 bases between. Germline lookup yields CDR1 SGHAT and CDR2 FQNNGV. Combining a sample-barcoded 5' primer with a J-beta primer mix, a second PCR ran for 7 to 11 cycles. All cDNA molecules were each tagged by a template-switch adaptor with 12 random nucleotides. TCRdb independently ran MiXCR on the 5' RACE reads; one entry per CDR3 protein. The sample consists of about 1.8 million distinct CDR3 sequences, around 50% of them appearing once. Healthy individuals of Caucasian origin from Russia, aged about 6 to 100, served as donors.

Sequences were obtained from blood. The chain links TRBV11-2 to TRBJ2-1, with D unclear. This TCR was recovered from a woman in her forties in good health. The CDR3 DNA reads TGTGCCAGCAGCTTAGGGGCGTCCGACAATGAGCAGTTCTTC. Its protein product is CASSLGASDNEQFF.